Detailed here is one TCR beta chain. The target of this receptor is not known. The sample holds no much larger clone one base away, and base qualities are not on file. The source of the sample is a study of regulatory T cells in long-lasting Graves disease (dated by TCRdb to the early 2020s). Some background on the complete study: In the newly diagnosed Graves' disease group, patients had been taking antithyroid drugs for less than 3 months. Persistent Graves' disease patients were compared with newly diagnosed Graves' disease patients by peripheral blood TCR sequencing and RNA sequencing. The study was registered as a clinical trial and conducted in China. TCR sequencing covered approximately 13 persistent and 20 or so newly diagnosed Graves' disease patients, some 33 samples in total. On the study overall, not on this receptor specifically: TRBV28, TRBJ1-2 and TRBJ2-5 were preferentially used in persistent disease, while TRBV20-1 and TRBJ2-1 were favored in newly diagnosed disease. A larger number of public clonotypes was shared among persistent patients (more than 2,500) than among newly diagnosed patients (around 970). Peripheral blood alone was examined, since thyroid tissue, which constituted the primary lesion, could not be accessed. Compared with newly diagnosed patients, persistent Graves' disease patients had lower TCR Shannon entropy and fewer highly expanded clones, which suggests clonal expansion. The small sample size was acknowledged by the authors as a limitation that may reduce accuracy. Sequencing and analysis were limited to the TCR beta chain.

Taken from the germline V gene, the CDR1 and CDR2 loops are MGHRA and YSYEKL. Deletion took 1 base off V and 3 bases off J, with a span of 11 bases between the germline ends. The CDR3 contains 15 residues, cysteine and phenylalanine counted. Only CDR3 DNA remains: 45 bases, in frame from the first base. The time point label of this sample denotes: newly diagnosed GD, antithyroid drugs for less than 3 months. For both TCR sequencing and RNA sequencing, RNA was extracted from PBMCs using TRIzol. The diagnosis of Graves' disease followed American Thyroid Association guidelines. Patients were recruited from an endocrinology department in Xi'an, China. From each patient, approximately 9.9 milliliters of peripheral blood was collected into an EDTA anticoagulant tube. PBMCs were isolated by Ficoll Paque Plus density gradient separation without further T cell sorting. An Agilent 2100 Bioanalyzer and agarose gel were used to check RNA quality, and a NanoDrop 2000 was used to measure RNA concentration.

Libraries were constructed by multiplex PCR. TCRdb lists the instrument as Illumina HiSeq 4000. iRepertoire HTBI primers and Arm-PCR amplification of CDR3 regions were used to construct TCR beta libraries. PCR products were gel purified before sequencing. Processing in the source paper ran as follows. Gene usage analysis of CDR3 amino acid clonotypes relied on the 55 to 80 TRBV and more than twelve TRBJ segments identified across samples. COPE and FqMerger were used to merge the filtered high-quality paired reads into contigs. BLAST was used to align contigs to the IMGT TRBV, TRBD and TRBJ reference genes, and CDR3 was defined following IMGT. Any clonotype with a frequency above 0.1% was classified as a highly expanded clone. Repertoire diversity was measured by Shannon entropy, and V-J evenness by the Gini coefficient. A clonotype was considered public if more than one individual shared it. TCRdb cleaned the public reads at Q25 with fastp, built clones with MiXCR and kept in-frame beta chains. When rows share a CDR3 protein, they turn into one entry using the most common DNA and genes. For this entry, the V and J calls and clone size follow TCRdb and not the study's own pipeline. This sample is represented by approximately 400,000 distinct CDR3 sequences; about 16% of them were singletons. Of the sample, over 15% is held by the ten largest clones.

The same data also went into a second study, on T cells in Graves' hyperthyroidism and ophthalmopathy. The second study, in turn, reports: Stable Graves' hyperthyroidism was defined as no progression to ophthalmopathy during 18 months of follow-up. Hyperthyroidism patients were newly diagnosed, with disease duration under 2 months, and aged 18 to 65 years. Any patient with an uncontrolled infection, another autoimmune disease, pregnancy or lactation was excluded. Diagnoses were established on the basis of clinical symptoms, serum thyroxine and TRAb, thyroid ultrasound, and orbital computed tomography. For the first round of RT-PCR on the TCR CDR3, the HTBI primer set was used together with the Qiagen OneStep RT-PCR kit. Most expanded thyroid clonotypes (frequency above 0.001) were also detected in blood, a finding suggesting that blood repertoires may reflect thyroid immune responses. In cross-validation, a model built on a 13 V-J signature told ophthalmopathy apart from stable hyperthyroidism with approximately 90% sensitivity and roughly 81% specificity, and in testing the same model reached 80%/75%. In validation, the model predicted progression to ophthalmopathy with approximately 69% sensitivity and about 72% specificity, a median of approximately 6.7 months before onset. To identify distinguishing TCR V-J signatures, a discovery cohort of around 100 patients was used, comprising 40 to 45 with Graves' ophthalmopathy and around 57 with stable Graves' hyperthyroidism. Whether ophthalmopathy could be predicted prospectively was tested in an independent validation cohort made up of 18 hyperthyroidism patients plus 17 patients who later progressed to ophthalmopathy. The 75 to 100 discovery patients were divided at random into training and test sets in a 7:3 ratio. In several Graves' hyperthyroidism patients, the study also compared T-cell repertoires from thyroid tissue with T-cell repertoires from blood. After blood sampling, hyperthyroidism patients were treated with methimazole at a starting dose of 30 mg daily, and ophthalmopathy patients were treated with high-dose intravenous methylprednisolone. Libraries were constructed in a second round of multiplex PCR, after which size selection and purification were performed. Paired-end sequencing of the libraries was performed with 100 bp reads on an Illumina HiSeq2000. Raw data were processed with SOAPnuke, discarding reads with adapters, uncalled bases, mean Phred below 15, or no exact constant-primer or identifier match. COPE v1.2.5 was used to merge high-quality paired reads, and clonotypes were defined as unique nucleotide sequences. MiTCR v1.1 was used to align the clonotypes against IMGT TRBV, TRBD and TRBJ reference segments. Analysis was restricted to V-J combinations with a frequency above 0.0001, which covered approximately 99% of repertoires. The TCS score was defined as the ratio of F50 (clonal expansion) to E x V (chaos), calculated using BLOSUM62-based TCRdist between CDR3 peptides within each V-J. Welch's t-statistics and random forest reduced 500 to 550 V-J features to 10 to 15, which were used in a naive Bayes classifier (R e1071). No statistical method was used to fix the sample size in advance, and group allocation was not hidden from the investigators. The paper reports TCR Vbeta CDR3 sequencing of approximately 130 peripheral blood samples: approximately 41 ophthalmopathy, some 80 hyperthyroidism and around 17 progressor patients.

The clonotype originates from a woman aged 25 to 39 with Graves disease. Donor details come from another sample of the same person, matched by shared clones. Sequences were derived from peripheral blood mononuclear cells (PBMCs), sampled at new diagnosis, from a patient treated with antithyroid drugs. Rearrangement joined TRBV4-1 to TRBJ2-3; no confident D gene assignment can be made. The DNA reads TGCGCCAGCAGCCAAGTTGACGAGGCGACAGATACGCAGTATTTT. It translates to CASSQVDEATDTQYF.